This TCR beta chain emerged from a study of T cells in localized non-small cell lung cancer. Using immunoSEQ multiplex PCR, the repertoire was profiled, and TCRdb retains in-frame clones only, with some absent. The sample contains 45,000 to 60,000 clones, roughly four fifths of which appear only once. The CDR3 is 15 residues long. V lost 3 bases, J lost 4 bases, and 16 bases lay in between. Germline V gene sequence: CDR1 SGDLS, CDR2 YYNGEE. Study findings and constraints: Of the top 100 tumor clones, median around 50 were in adjacent lung, some 29 among its top 100. Longer overall survival accompanied higher blood T cell density. The greatest T cell clonality was found in uninvolved adjacent lung (higher than in tumor).

Worth noting for this clone: Its specificity is not known.

The sequence was collected from a female donor over 55 with stage II squamous cell lung carcinoma. V gene TRBV9 combines with J gene TRBJ1-2; unclear D gene. Sequencing was performed on peripheral blood, taken before any cancer treatment. CDR3 region: CASSASTASGYGYTF. The CDR3 bases are TGTGCCAGCAGCGCGTCAACGGCTTCAGGCTATGGCTACACCTTC. The variable domain in full, completed from reference TRBV9 and TRBJ1-2, reads DSGVTQTPKHLITATGQRVTLRCSPRSGDLSVYWYQQSLDQGLQFLIQYYNGEERAKGNILERFSAQQFPDLHSELNLSSLELGDSALYFCASSASTASGYGYTFGSGTRLTVV.